Each of the 25 T cell receptor beta chains below was sequenced from the same sample in a study of blood T cell repertoires in COVID-19. The protocol was immunoSEQ multiplex PCR, while the TCRdb copy is restricted to in-frame clones and leaves out a portion. The data show 140,000 to 150,000 clones, about 83% seen once. Sequencing input: peripheral blood. The origin of the receptors is a man aged 45-65 years with acute or convalescent COVID-19.

The rearrangement links TRBV7-8 to TRBJ1-2; 8 bases are a match to TRBD1. With V trimmed by 6 bases and J by 8 bases, 14 bases remained unmatched. The germline V gene has CDR1 SGHVS and CDR2 FQNEAQ. CDR3 length: 15 residues. CDR3 residues: CASRPGTGSSRGYTF. The CDR3 DNA follows: TGTGCCAGCAGGCCTGGGACAGGCTCGTCGAGGGGCTACACCTTC. Supplemented by reference TRBV7-8 and TRBJ1-2, the full variable domain reads GAGVSQSPRYKVAKRGQDVALRCDPISGHVSLFWYQQALGQGPEFLTYFQNEAQLDKSGLPSDRFFAERPEGSVSTLKIQRTQQEDSAVYLCASRPGTGSSRGYTFGSGTRLTVV.

This chain connects TRBV4-1 to TRBJ1-4; D not resolved. CDR1 and CDR2 from the germline V gene are MGHRA and YSYEKL. The length of the CDR3 is 11 residues. V lost 1 base and J lost 11, with 5 bases in between. CDR3 region: CASSQGRKLFF. DNA of the CDR3: TGCGCCAGCAGCCAAGGGAGGAAACTGTTTTTT.

The CDR3 DNA is TGTGCCAGCTCACGGGACTCATCGACCTACGAGCAGTACTTC. Translating gives CASSRDSSTYEQYF. This rearrangement joins TRBV18 to TRBJ2-7; tentative D call: TRBD2 (6 bases). Deletions cut 4 bases from V and 2 bases from J, with 12 bases between. The CDR3 is 14 residues long. Germline V gene sequence: CDR1 KGHSH, CDR2 LQKENI.

V is TRBV10-2 and J is TRBJ2-1; 13 bases match TRBD2. Germline CDR1 WSHSY, CDR2 SAAADI. The J segment lost 7 bases and the V segment lost 2 bases, leaving 8 bases of the junction unmatched. This CDR3 region has 17 residues. CDR3 sequence (DNA): TGCGCCAGCAGTGAGACTAGCGGGGGGGCCGTAGAAAATGAGCAGTTCTTC. Protein sequence: CASSETSGGAVENEQFF.

The chain couples TRBV5-1 to TRBJ2-6; 9 bases match TRBD1. CDR3 length: 17 amino acids. The germline gives CDR1 SGHRS, CDR2 YFSETQ. With V trimmed by 5 bases and J by 4 bases, 10 bases remained unmatched. Written as DNA, the CDR3 is TGCGCCAGCAGGGAAGGGGACAGGGCCCTGGGGGCCAACGTCCTGACTTTC. It yields the protein CASREGDRALGANVLTF.

The chain joins TRBV3-1 (or the pseudogene TRBV3-2) to TRBJ2-2; D may be TRBD2 (6 bases). Looked up from germline, CDR1 is LGHDT and CDR2 is YNNKEL (reference sequence). Trimming cost V 0 bases and J 7 bases, with 9 bases left between them. The CDR3 is 14 residues long. The CDR3 here is CASSQERGGGELFF. In DNA, the CDR3 is TGTGCCAGCAGCCAAGAGAGGGGAGGCGGGGAGCTGTTTTTT.

The V and J genes are TRBV28 and TRBJ1-4; possible D gene TRBD1, 5 bases. With 6 bases removed from V and 5 bases from J, the gap between germline ends came to 10 bases. CDR3 length equals 13 residues. Germline-derived CDR1 and CDR2 are MDHEN and SYDVKM. DNA of the CDR3: TGTGCCAGCAGGATTCAGGGAAATGAAAAACTGTTTTTT. Translation gives CASRIQGNEKLFF. Filled out from reference TRBV28 and TRBJ1-4, the complete variable domain reads DVKVTQSSRYLVKRTGEKVFLECVQDMDHENMFWYRQDPGLGLRLIYFSYDVKMKEKGDIPEGYSVSREKKERFSLILESASTNQTSMYLCASRIQGNEKLFFGSGTQLSVL.

The chain uses TRBV18 and TRBJ1-2, with D tentatively TRBD1 (6 bases). CDR1 is KGHSH, CDR2 LQKENI, per germline. Trimming pared 3 bases from V and 7 bases from J, leaving 12 bases between. This CDR3 spans 13 amino acids. CDR3 amino acids: CASSPQGQRGYTF. The CDR3 nucleotides are TGTGCCAGCTCACCTCAGGGGCAGCGTGGCTACACCTTC.

The V call is TRBV5-1, the J call TRBJ1-1, with D hard to call. This CDR3 region has 13 residues. Germline V gene lookup returns CDR1 SGHRS and CDR2 YFSETQ. Trimming shortened V by 0 bases and J by 2 bases, and 5 bases separated the two germline ends. The CDR3 DNA is TGCGCCAGCAGCTTGGTCAGTAACACTGAAGCTTTCTTT. Encoded protein: CASSLVSNTEAFF.

The chain is built from TRBV6-5 and TRBJ1-4, with 10 bases aligning to TRBD1. The germline V gene has CDR1 MNHEY and CDR2 SVGAGI. This CDR3 is built from 12 residues. V lost 8 bases to trimming and J lost 7 bases; unmatched junction nucleotides: 1. CDR3 loop: CASGQGGEKLFF. The CDR3 DNA reads as TGTGCCAGCGGACAGGGGGGTGAAAAACTGTTTTTT.

V gene TRBV24-1 combines with J gene TRBJ2-3; 9 nucleotides line up with TRBD1. V shed 4 bases, J shed 3 bases, and the junction held 7 bases outside the gene matches. CDR1 KGHDR and CDR2 SFDVKD come from the germline V gene. This CDR3 is 16 amino acids long. CDR3 sequence: CATSDSGTGRTDTQYF. Written as DNA, the CDR3 is TGTGCCACCAGTGACTCCGGGACAGGGAGAACAGATACGCAGTATTTT.

This sequence joins TRBV6-5 and TRBJ1-2; TRBD1 matches 10 bases. The CDR3 loop spans 13 amino acids. V was clipped by 6 bases and J by 7 bases; unmatched bases: 5. Germline V gives CDR1 MNHEY, CDR2 SVGAGI. CDR3 DNA: TGTGCCAGCAGACGACAGGGGGCCGGTGGCTACACCTTC. Translation gives CASRRQGAGGYTF.

The V gene is TRBV19, the J gene TRBJ1-2, with D possibly matching TRBD1 (6 bases). V lost 6 bases to trimming and J lost 1 base, with 18 bases between them. The CDR3 is made up of 16 amino acids. Germline CDR1 LNHDA, CDR2 SQIVND (reference sequence). The CDR3: CASSMTGPGINYGYTF. CDR3 DNA: TGTGCCAGTAGCATGACAGGCCCCGGAATTAACTATGGCTACACCTTC.

This chain joins TRBV28 and TRBJ2-2; D perhaps matches TRBD1 (6 bases). V shed 9 bases and J shed 1 base, with 9 bases lying between them. CDR3 length equals 13 residues. Germline V lookup: CDR1 MDHEN, CDR2 SYDVKM. CDR3 protein: CASLQGNTGELFF. Here the CDR3 DNA reads TGTGCCAGTTTACAGGGGAACACCGGGGAGCTGTTTTTT.

The chain uses TRBV24-1 and TRBJ1-5; D gene uncertain. Germline V gives CDR1 KGHDR, CDR2 SFDVKD. V lost 5 bases to trimming and J lost 3 bases, with 10 bases between them. CDR3 size: 14 residues. The CDR3, as DNA: TGTGCCACCAGTGGCGGACTTGCCAATCAGCCCCAGCATTTT. It encodes CATSGGLANQPQHF.

The chain has TRBV7-9 and TRBJ2-5; 9 bases match TRBD1. Germline CDR1 and CDR2: SEHNR and FQNEAQ (reference sequence). V was clipped by 4 bases and J by 3 bases; unmatched bases: 9. The CDR3 is made up of 16 amino acids. CDR3 loop: CASSSKDRGEKETQYF. For the CDR3, the DNA is TGTGCCAGCAGCTCAAAAGACAGGGGGGAAAAAGAGACCCAGTACTTC.

This chain joins TRBV30 and TRBJ2-1; D is unresolved. Trimming took off 2 bases at V and 7 bases at J, with 15 bases between the two ends. The CDR3 spans 14 residues. Germline assignment: CDR1 GTSNPN and CDR2 SVGIG (reference sequence). The CDR3 DNA reads as TGTGCCTGGAGTATAGGAGCGTCCACAAATGAGCAGTTCTTC. Amino acid sequence: CAWSIGASTNEQFF.

The rearrangement uses TRBV19 and TRBJ1-5, with D perhaps TRBD1 (5 bases). Germline lookup yields CDR1 LNHDA and CDR2 SQIVND (reference sequence). V was pared by 3 bases and J by 0 bases, with 18 bases between. The CDR3 consists of 18 residues. The CDR3 DNA reads as TGTGCCAGTAGTATCTTAGGTAGGGGCGGGAATAGCAATCAGCCCCAGCATTTT. Protein product: CASSILGRGGNSNQPQHF.

The chain links TRBV4-1 to TRBJ1-2, with D perhaps matching TRBD1 (6 bases). With 3 bases removed from V and 8 bases from J, the gap between germline ends came to 22 bases. There are 16 residues in the CDR3. CDR1 is MGHRA and CDR2 is YSYEKL in the germline V gene. This CDR3 reads CASSHPVTDRDYGYTF. DNA for the CDR3: TGCGCCAGCAGCCACCCCGTAACGGACAGAGATTACGGCTACACCTTC.

The genes are TRBV11-2 and TRBJ1-2, with a tentative D call TRBD1 (5 bases). V shed 1 base and J shed 5 bases, with 11 bases lying between them. CDR1 is SGHAT, CDR2 FQNNGV, per germline. This CDR3 has 14 residues. Written as DNA, the CDR3 is TGTGCCAGCAGCTTAGGATCAGGGCTTTATGGCTACACCTTC. Its translation is CASSLGSGLYGYTF.

The rearrangement uses TRBV25-1 and TRBJ1-6; maybe TRBD1 (5 bases). The V gene's germline CDR1 is MGHDK and CDR2 SYGVNS. V shed 5 bases and J shed 8 bases, with 13 bases lying between them. This CDR3 has 14 amino acids. The chain's CDR3 is CASSQAGRDSPLHF. The CDR3 DNA reads TGTGCCAGCAGTCAAGCAGGGAGGGATTCACCCCTCCACTTT.

This chain joins TRBV6-4 and TRBJ2-6; TRBD1 matches 9 bases. The CDR3 is 16 amino acids. CDR1 MRHNA and CDR2 SNTAGT come from the germline V gene. Trimming cost V 4 bases and J 4 bases; bases outside gene matches: 5. In DNA form, the CDR3 reads TGTGCCAGCAGTGGCACAGGGGGCAGAGGGGCCAACGTCCTGACTTTC. Protein: CASSGTGGRGANVLTF.

This clone was detected only once. V and J are TRBV9 and TRBJ1-2; 7 nucleotides align to TRBD1. The germline CDR1 and CDR2 sequences are SGDLS and YYNGEE. The CDR3 length is 15 residues. V gave up 0 bases and J gave up 6 bases; unmatched junction bases: 8. The CDR3 sequence: CASSVDLGQGDGYTF. For the CDR3, the DNA is TGTGCCAGCAGCGTAGATCTAGGGCAGGGGGATGGCTACACCTTC.

The chain uses TRBV28 and TRBJ1-3; 10 bases fit TRBD1. CDR1 is MDHEN, CDR2 SYDVKM, per germline. CDR3 length equals 14 residues. Trimming cost V 2 bases and J 6 bases; bases outside gene matches: 1. This CDR3 reads CASSLGTGVNTIYF. CDR3 DNA: TGTGCCAGCAGTTTAGGGACAGGGGTAAACACCATATATTTT.

The V call is TRBV11-3, the J call TRBJ1-1; D remains unclear. This CDR3 comprises 13 residues. The ends were cut back, 5 bases at V and 8 bases at J, with 15 bases in the middle. Germline-derived CDR1 and CDR2 are SGHNT and YENEEA. As DNA, the CDR3 is TGTGCCAGCAGCCCCCACGCAGGCGGGGAAGCTTTCTTT. Protein sequence: CASSPHAGGEAFF.